This T cell receptor (beta chain) was captured by sequencing in a study of shared clonotypes between healthy human individuals (dated by TCRdb to the early 2020s). As for the study more broadly: Two women and a few men aged 18 to 49 years were included in the cohort. For each donor, CD4 naive and CD4 memory were each given three plates, CD8 naive was given two plates, and CD8 memory was given one plate. Blood TCR repertoires of roughly 5 healthy adults were deeply sequenced to estimate repertoire size and the extent of clonotype sharing between individuals. Libraries were prepared and TCR repertoires were sequenced by different laboratories using diverse techniques, in order to increase sequencing depth and limit assay-specific biases. Per donor, leukapheresis produced somewhere between about 0.94 and 9.5 billion PBMCs. What the authors observed across the whole study: Incomplete sequencing was indicated by rarefaction of sorted-subset datasets, despite the large sequencing depth. Compared with non-shared clonotypes, the clonotypes found in all four sorted-subset donors had higher generation probabilities. Pairwise subsampling led to the expectation that sequencing depth would affect the degree of clonotype sharing among donors. Sampling was restricted to blood, and TCR repertoires in tissues likely differ from the TCR repertoires found in blood. Around 5% of naive CD4, 3.5% of naive CD8, 2.3% of memory CD4, and more than 0.35% of memory CD8 clonotypes were shared across a few donors. Naive subsets generally had larger estimated clonotype richness than memory subsets did. The small number of donors limited the genetic and exposure-history diversity represented.

Using the deep immunoSEQ assay, TCR CDR3 regions were amplified from genomic DNA by multiplex PCR. Extracted genomic DNA from each cell subset was distributed evenly across all wells of several immunoSEQ 96-well plates, and each plate was treated as a replicate. For sorted subsets, about 200 ng genomic DNA, equal to 30,000 or so T cell genomes, was loaded into each replicate PCR. Purified libraries were quantified with a Qubit 3.0 fluorometer, sized on a Bioanalyzer 2100, and re-quantified with the KAPA Library Quantification kit. Every immunoSEQ 96-well plate was sequenced on a separate single-read 150-cycle Illumina NextSeq 550 flow cell. Turning to the authors' computational methods: Because the immunoSEQ output included only junctional sequences and no quality scores, the filtering could not be the same as the filtering used for full-length reads. Sequences were annotated with PyIR, a Python wrapper for IgBLAST v1.9, using IMGT germline references to assign V/J genes and CDR3. Reads were filtered out if the reads had weak V/J assignments (E-value above 1e-6), no CDR3, stop codons, out-of-frame junctions, or ambiguous translated residues. A V3J clonotype was defined by an identical inferred V gene, J gene, and CDR3 amino acid sequence. The percentage overlap between two repertoires was calculated by dividing the number of shared unique clonotypes by the size of the smaller repertoire. Repertoire richness was assessed with RTK rarefaction, the Chao1 estimator, and Recon v2.1 estimates of unobserved clonotypes. For all TCRbeta clonotypes obtained by the gDNA method from several donors, generation probabilities were computed with OLGA. Held by TCRdb, this immuneACCESS table contains in-frame sequences only and omits some clones. Under half of the omission traces to an unresolved V gene where checked; the cause of the rest is unknown. V and J calls and clone size are those listed in that table; D and trimming were worked out from the DNA. This sample holds 2.3 million or so clones; over 85% were observed only once. Roughly 0.36% of the sample belongs to the ten largest clones.

The donors were healthy, HIV-negative adults who had no recently reported acute infections or vaccinations. Every donor was a Caucasian adult living in Nashville, Tennessee, USA. CD4+ T cells were enriched by magnetic negative selection; naive cells were then positively selected on CD45RA, and the negative fraction formed the memory subset. Blood was collected by leukapheresis, and PBMCs were isolated by Ficoll-Histopaque density gradient centrifugation and then cryopreserved in liquid nitrogen vapor phase. Analytical flow cytometry was used to check the purity and quantity of every magnetically sorted T cell population. From each sorted fraction, genomic DNA was isolated and quantified by UV absorbance on a Nanodrop 2000c. Trimming accounts for 5 bases at V and 3 bases at J, while the number of junction bases matched to no gene is 9. Counted from cysteine to phenylalanine, this CDR3 has 16 amino acids. The entry retains the CDR3 DNA only, 48 bases that are in frame from base 1. CDR1 MNHNY and CDR2 SVGAGI are derived from the germline V gene (reference sequence).

As concerns this clone: Its antigen is currently not known. The input lacks base qualities; no much larger clone sits a single base away.

Sequenced: naive CD4+ T cells from PBMCs. In light of the paper, this sample's cell subset or site label describes: CD45RA+ positively selected. The chain is encoded by TRBV6-6 joined to TRBJ2-1, and TRBD1 matches 8 of the central bases. The clonotype comes from a man between 18 and 35 years old in good health. Some clones in this sample may be carry-over from other donors' samples. This receptor has the CDR3 CASSPRQGMSYNEQFF. The nucleotide sequence reads as follows: TGTGCCAGCAGTCCACGACAGGGGATGAGCTACAATGAGCAGTTCTTC.